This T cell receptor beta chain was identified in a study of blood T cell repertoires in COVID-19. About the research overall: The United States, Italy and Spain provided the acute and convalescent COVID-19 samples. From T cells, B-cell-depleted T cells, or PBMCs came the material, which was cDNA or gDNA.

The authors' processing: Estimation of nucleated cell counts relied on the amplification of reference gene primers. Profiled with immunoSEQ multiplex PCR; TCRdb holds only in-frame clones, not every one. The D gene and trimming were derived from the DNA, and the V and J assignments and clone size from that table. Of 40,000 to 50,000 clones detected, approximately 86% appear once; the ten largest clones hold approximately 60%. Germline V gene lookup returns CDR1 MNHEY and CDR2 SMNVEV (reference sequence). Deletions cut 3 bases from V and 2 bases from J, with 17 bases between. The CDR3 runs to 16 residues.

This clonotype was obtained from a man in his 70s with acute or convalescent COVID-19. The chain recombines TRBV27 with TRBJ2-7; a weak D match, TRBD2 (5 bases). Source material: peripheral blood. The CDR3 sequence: CASSFLGNGLAYEQYF. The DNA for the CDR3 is TGTGCCAGCAGTTTCTTAGGGAACGGACTGGCCTACGAGCAGTACTTC.